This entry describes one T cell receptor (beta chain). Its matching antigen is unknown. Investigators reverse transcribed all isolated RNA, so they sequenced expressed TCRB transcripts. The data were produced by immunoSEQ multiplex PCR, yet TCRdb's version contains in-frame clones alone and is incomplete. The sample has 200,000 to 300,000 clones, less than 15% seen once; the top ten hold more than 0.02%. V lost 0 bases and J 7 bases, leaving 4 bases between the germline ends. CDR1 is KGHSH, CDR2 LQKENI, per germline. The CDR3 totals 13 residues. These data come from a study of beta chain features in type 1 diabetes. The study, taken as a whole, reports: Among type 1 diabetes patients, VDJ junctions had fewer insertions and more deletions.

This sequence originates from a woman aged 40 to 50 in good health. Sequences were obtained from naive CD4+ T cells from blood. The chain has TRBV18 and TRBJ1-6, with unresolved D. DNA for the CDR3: TGTGCCAGCTCACCACCCGTGAATTCACCCCTCCACTTT. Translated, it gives CASSPPVNSPLHF.